This T cell receptor beta chain was sequenced during a study of cytotoxic CD8 clonotypes in ibrutinib-treated CLL (dated by TCRdb to about 2021). With regard to the full study: The cohort had about ten relapsed/refractory and approximately 15 treatment-naive patients; under 18 were IGHV unmutated. Every remission and progressive disease sample was obtained while ibrutinib was still being received by the patients. On average, each sample had approximately 250,000 productive templates and about 89,000 productive rearrangements. Of the 90 or so participants in the trial, about two dozen had longitudinal samples available. Cryopreserved peripheral blood mononuclear cells were obtained prior to treatment, at the time of response, and at either disease progression or sustained remission. The response samples were drawn at a median of approximately 12 months into treatment, with a range of roughly 6 to 40 months. Responses were partial in roughly 24 patients and complete in 2; after median about 63 months follow-up, some 14 stayed in remission and some twelve progressed. Findings and caveats that apply to the study as a whole: At ibrutinib response clonality went up, during sustained remission it held steady, and at progression it dropped back toward baseline. Public clonotypes were rare and either contracted or stayed stable during treatment, and the rise in clonality at ibrutinib response reflected the expansion of private clonotypes. Baseline clonality was found to be higher than that of age-matched healthy donors and was strongly correlated with circulating CD8+ T-cell counts. Lymph node repertoires were not examined, and the timing of sampling was not matched between patients in sustained remission and those whose disease progressed.

This clone was observed a handful of times. Its antigen target is currently unknown. No base quality values were provided; no much bigger clone lies one nucleotide off. For TCR beta library preparation, about 2 micrograms of genomic DNA were isolated from cryopreserved PBMCs. Longitudinal blood samples from CLL patients on ibrutinib monotherapy underwent high-throughput TCR beta sequencing. Patients were enrolled in a phase 2 open-label single-center ibrutinib monotherapy trial. The goal of deep resolution MiSeq sequencing was a depth between 1 in 1 million and 1 in 200,000 T cells, and coverage averaged 10x per clonotype. The immunoSEQ hsTCRB Kit was used to generate the TCR beta libraries. On the study's bioinformatics: The data were analyzed with ImmunoSEQ Analyzer and ImmunoSEQ Data Assistant, and V, D and J gene assignments followed IMGT definitions. Clonality, which ranges from 0 to 1, was calculated by subtracting the normalized Shannon entropy of productive rearrangement frequencies from one. Only overrepresented clonotypes making up at least 0.05% of the repertoire of each patient were included in the public clonotype analysis. Thirteen age-matched healthy donor repertoires from immuneACCESS were used as controls for clonality. Held by TCRdb, this immuneACCESS table contains in-frame sequences only and omits some clones. Under half of the omission traces to an unresolved V gene where checked; the cause of the rest is unknown. The DNA gave D and trimming, while V, J and clone size come from that table. Within this sample are some 350,000 clones, with roughly 71% of them counted one time only. About 5.9% of the sample is taken by the ten largest.

Trimming at the junction amounts to 6 bases on V and 5 bases on J, and the germline ends lie 16 bases apart. The germline V gene encodes CDR1 KGHSH and CDR2 LQKENI. Taken from cysteine to phenylalanine, the CDR3 has 15 residues. Just CDR3 DNA is preserved here, 45 bases in frame from base 1. This clonotype originated in a human donor with chronic lymphocytic leukemia. The source material was PBMCs, sampled after 36 months of ibrutinib treatment. Recombination linked TRBV18 to TRBJ1-4, with the identity of the D gene unclear. The nucleotides read TGTGCCAGCTCCCCCAGGCGGACGGACAATGAAAAACTGTTTTTT. This codes for CASSPRRTDNEKLFF. The entire variable domain, with the stretches around the CDR3 drawn from the reference TRBV18 and TRBJ1-4 proteins, is NAGVMQNPRHLVRRRGQEARLRCSPMKGHSHVYWYRQLPEEGLKFMVYLQKENIIDESGMPKERFSAEFPKEGPSILRIQQVVRGDSAAYFCASSPRRTDNEKLFFGSGTQLSVL.